This passage covers 26 T cell receptor beta chains from one sample sequenced in a study of T-cell memory formation after mild COVID-19 (TCRdb year 2021). Library method: 5' RACE. Sequencing was carried out with an Illumina NovaSeq 6000. TCRdb cleaned the public reads at Q25 with fastp, built clones with MiXCR and kept in-frame beta chains. When rows share a CDR3 protein, they turn into one entry using the most common DNA and genes. This sample comprises 250,000 to 300,000 distinct CDR3 sequences, roughly 15% of them detected only once. Around 23% of the sample is in the top ten clones. What was sequenced was PBMCs or a T cell subset sorted from them (not recorded which). All receptors derive from a man between 18 and 29 years old who had mild COVID-19 (a few samples of this study predate the infection). The sample titles of this study are shuffled in the database, so cell type and time point are left out; the donor was told from shared clones.

This clonotype was seen a few times. The rearrangement uses TRBV12-3 or TRBV12-4 and TRBJ1-2; perhaps TRBD1 as D (5 bases). V gave up 6 bases and J gave up 6 bases, with 20 bases separating them. This CDR3 comprises 15 residues. The CDR3: CASSPMGHPSNGYTF. The CDR3 DNA follows: TGTGCCAGCAGCCCCATGGGGCACCCCTCAAATGGCTACACCTTC.

The sample holds a few counts of this clonotype. The J gene is TRBJ2-3, the V gene TRBV7-9; D not certain. The CDR3 has 15 amino acids. The germline V gene has CDR1 SEHNR and CDR2 FQNEAQ (reference sequence). Trimming removed 1 base at V and 0 bases at J, with 8 bases between. The CDR3 loop reads CASSLVRLSTDTQYF. As DNA, the CDR3 is TGTGCCAGCAGCTTAGTGCGGCTTAGCACAGATACGCAGTATTTT. The full variable domain, its missing parts supplied by reference TRBV7-9 and TRBJ2-3, is DTGVSQNPRHKITKRGQNVTFRCDPISEHNRLYWYRQTLGQGPEFLTYFQNEAQLEKSRLLSDRFSAERPKGSFSTLEIQRTEQGDSAMYLCASSLVRLSTDTQYFGPGTRLTVL.

The chain links TRBV6-5 to TRBJ2-2, with D perhaps TRBD2 (7 bases). Germline V CDR1 and CDR2: MNHEY, SVGAGI. The CDR3 extends over 14 amino acids. Trimming removed 2 bases from V and 6 bases from J, with 10 bases in between. CDR3 in DNA: TGTGCCAGCAGTTACACGGGGGGCCCCGGGGAGCTGTTTTTT. Protein: CASSYTGGPGELFF.

The V call is TRBV20-1, the J call TRBJ2-7; TRBD2 matches 8 bases. V shed 1 base, J shed 2 bases, and the junction held 16 bases outside the gene matches. Looked up from germline, CDR1 is DFQATT and CDR2 is SNEGSKA (reference sequence). The CDR3 has 18 residues. The CDR3: CSARAPRLAGADPYEQYV. In DNA form, the CDR3 reads TGCAGTGCTAGAGCCCCCAGGCTAGCGGGTGCTGATCCCTACGAGCAGTACGTC.

This chain links TRBV18 with TRBJ2-7; possibly TRBD1 for D (6 bases). Germline V gene lookup returns CDR1 KGHSH and CDR2 LQKENI. The CDR3 spans 14 residues. The V and J ends lost 2 bases and 2 bases respectively, with 10 bases between them. CDR3 sequence (DNA): TGTGCCAGCTCACCATCAGGGGCTCCCTACGAGCAGTACGTC. Protein: CASSPSGAPYEQYV.

The V gene is TRBV6-2 or TRBV6-3, the J gene TRBJ2-5; D is perhaps TRBD1 (6 bases). Deletions cut 6 bases from V and 5 bases from J, with 10 bases between. Germline V CDR1 and CDR2: MNHEY, SVGEGT. There are 12 residues in the CDR3. CDR3 bases: TGTGCCAGCAGCCCAGGGGCTGAGACCCAGTACTTC. Protein product: CASSPGAETQYF.

This clonotype was picked up many times. V gene TRBV28 combines with J gene TRBJ2-3; no clear D. The CDR3 spans 14 residues. V lost 6 bases and J lost 0, with 10 bases in between. CDR1 and CDR2 from the germline V gene are MDHEN and SYDVKM. The CDR3 is CASSPESSTDTQYF. The DNA of the CDR3 is TGTGCCAGCAGCCCGGAGAGTAGCACAGATACGCAGTATTTT.

V and J are TRBV27 and TRBJ1-6; D is unresolved. The CDR3 is 13 amino acids. Germline CDR1 and CDR2: MNHEY and SMNVEV (reference sequence). Trimming left V 5 bases short and J 1 base short, with 3 bases between. CDR3 region: CASSPSYNSPLHF. The CDR3 coding sequence is TGTGCCAGCAGTCCGTCCTATAATTCACCCCTCCACTTT.

This sequence joins TRBV6-5 and TRBJ2-7; no clear D. The V and J ends lost 6 bases and 3 bases respectively, with 12 bases between them. CDR1 MNHEY and CDR2 SVGAGI come from the germline V gene. This CDR3 spans 13 amino acids. CDR3 nucleotides: TGTGCCAGCAGAATGGGATCGTACTACGAGCAGTACTTC. Protein product: CASRMGSYYEQYF.

V and J are TRBV19 and TRBJ1-1; D is possibly TRBD1 (5 bases). Per germline, CDR1 LNHDA and CDR2 SQIVND (reference sequence). V was pared by 5 bases and J by 3 bases, with 10 bases between. The CDR3 runs to 13 residues. The CDR3 DNA reads TGTGCCAGTAGTGGGACCCAAGACACTGAAGCTTTCTTT. Amino acid sequence: CASSGTQDTEAFF.

This clonotype was recorded at least ten times. The rearrangement links TRBV5-1 to TRBJ2-3, with 8 nucleotides matching TRBD1. The germline CDR1 and CDR2 sequences are SGHRS and YFSETQ. CDR3 length equals 17 residues. J was trimmed by 2 bases and V by 3 bases; bases with no gene match: 11. The CDR3 is CASSSTGQGALTDTQYF. CDR3 DNA: TGCGCCAGCAGCTCCACCGGACAGGGAGCACTCACAGATACGCAGTATTTT.

This clonotype was counted between two and nine times. The chain combines TRBV11-2 with TRBJ2-7; tentatively, D is TRBD2 (5 bases). The V gene's germline CDR1 is SGHAT and CDR2 FQNNGV. The CDR3 is 15 amino acids. V shed 4 bases and J shed 5 bases, with 18 bases lying between them. For the CDR3, the DNA is TGTGCCAGCAGCTCCATAAGGGCGTCGGGAAACGAGCAGTACGTC. Protein product: CASSSIRASGNEQYV.

This clonotype appeared a few times. In DNA, the CDR3 is TGTGCCACCGGCAAGTCCAATCAGCCCCAGCATTTT. This sequence encodes CATGKSNQPQHF. The chain combines TRBV6-1 with TRBJ1-5; D not resolved. V was clipped by 10 bases and J by 3 bases, with 10 bases between them. Germline V gives CDR1 MNHNS, CDR2 SASEGT. This CDR3 is built from 12 residues.

This clonotype showed up just a few times. The V call is TRBV30, the J call TRBJ1-6; the D is unclear. The germline gives CDR1 GTSNPN, CDR2 SVGIG (reference sequence). The CDR3 contains 13 residues. V was clipped by 4 bases and J by 0 bases, with 4 bases between them. The CDR3 sequence is CAWTNSYNSPLHF. CDR3 bases: TGTGCCTGGACAAACTCCTATAATTCACCCCTCCACTTT.

This clonotype was observed a handful of times. The rearrangement uses TRBV5-1 and TRBJ1-2; D is ambiguous. CDR1 is SGHRS and CDR2 is YFSETQ in the germline V gene. The V gene lost 4 bases and the J gene lost 13 bases, with 17 bases spanning the gap. The CDR3 spans 12 residues. CDR3 amino acids: CASSPDLTRGTF. The CDR3 DNA is TGCGCCAGCAGCCCGGACCTTACCCGAGGCACCTTC.

The rearrangement joins TRBV20-1 to TRBJ2-3; D gene uncertain. Trimming shortened V by 3 bases and J by 2 bases, and 9 bases separated the two germline ends. Germline values: CDR1 DFQATT, CDR2 SNEGSKA (reference sequence). The CDR3 totals 13 residues. The CDR3 sequence is CSARGSFTDTQYF. In DNA form, the CDR3 reads TGCAGTGCTAGGGGAAGTTTCACAGATACGCAGTATTTT.

This clonotype was observed a handful of times. The rearrangement uses TRBV6-9 and TRBJ2-7; D is unresolved. Trimming shortened V by 4 bases and J by 3 bases, and 7 bases separated the two germline ends. Germline V gene data show CDR1 as MNHGY and CDR2 as SVAAGI. This CDR3 region has 12 residues. CDR3 nucleotide sequence: TGTGCCAGCAGTTGTCCGGACTACGAGCAGTACGTC. Protein product: CASSCPDYEQYV.

This clonotype was counted many times. The rearrangement joins TRBV12-3 or TRBV12-4 to TRBJ2-1, with 11 bases identical to TRBD2. V shed 6 bases, J shed 5 bases, and the junction held 9 bases outside the gene matches. The CDR3 loop spans 16 amino acids. The CDR3 nucleotides are TGTGCCAGCAGCCGAGCTAGCGGGGGGCCTGACAATGAGCAGTTCTTC. Translation gives CASSRASGGPDNEQFF.

The chain recombines TRBV27 with TRBJ2-5; D might be TRBD2 (6 bases). Germline V gives CDR1 MNHEY, CDR2 SMNVEV (reference sequence). Trimming took off 2 bases at V and 4 bases at J, with 17 bases between the two ends. CDR3 length: 16 residues. CDR3 in amino acids: CASSLGWRGRRETQYF. CDR3 bases: TGTGCCAGCAGTTTAGGGTGGCGGGGCAGGAGAGAGACCCAGTACTTC.

This clonotype was seen at least ten times. This sequence joins TRBV6-1 and TRBJ2-7; 8 positions agree with TRBD1. Germline V gives CDR1 MNHNS, CDR2 SASEGT. Germline trimming cut 6 bases from V and 3 bases from J; bases unmatched to any gene: 7. The CDR3 has 14 amino acids. The CDR3 reads CASREDRARYEQYV. CDR3 nucleotides: TGTGCCAGCAGGGAGGACAGGGCCCGCTACGAGCAGTACGTC.

This clonotype was seen only a few times. This chain connects TRBV6-1 to TRBJ2-7, with a tentative D call TRBD2 (6 bases). The CDR3 runs 13 residues. V lost 5 bases to trimming and J lost 9 bases, with 17 bases between them. Germline CDR1 and CDR2: MNHNS and SASEGT. The CDR3 sequence: CASSRPGRYGQYF. The CDR3 nucleotides read TGTGCCAGCAGTCGACCTGGGAGGTATGGGCAGTACTTC.

This clonotype was observed many times. The chain is built from TRBV11-2 and TRBJ2-5; possibly TRBD1 for D (6 bases). This CDR3 is built from 15 residues. Trimming pared 5 bases from V and 2 bases from J, leaving 15 bases between. Germline CDR1 is SGHAT and CDR2 is FQNNGV. As DNA, the CDR3 is TGTGCCAGCAGCGCGGCAGGGGTCACACAAGAGACCCAGTACTTC. Protein: CASSAAGVTQETQYF.

In this sample, this clonotype turned up a few times. J is TRBJ2-7 and V is TRBV28; TRBD1 aligns across 7 bases. V gave up 4 bases and J gave up 6 bases; unmatched junction bases: 6. Germline V gene lookup returns CDR1 MDHEN and CDR2 SYDVKM. The CDR3 runs 13 residues. The CDR3 nucleotides read TGTGCCAGCAGTTCCGGGACAGTTCTCGAGCAGTACGTC. Translating gives CASSSGTVLEQYV.

J is TRBJ1-5 and V is TRBV15; D is unresolved. Between the trimmed V and J ends, which lost 1 base and 9 bases, there was a span of 7 bases. There are 12 residues in the CDR3. Germline-derived CDR1 and CDR2 are LNHNV and YYDKDF (reference sequence). CDR3 in amino acids: CATSRGTAPQHF. CDR3 nucleotide sequence: TGTGCCACCAGCAGAGGGACCGCGCCCCAGCATTTT.

V and J are TRBV6-2 or TRBV6-3 and TRBJ1-5; maybe TRBD1 (5 bases). The ends were cut back, 8 bases at V and 10 bases at J, with 18 bases in the middle. CDR3 length: 13 residues. Germline assignment: CDR1 MNHEY and CDR2 SVGEGT. The CDR3 loop is CASGLQGQGPQHF. As DNA, the CDR3 is TGTGCCAGCGGCCTCCAAGGGCAGGGACCCCAGCATTTT.

This clonotype was seen repeatedly, ten times or more. This chain joins TRBV7-9 and TRBJ2-1; 10 bases fit TRBD1. The junction had 6 bases not matched to a gene; V was cut back by 1 base and J by 6 bases. The CDR3 covers 16 residues. Germline CDR1 is SEHNR and CDR2 is FQNEAQ (reference sequence). This CDR3 reads CASSLGRTGGVNEQFF. CDR3 nucleotide sequence: TGTGCCAGCAGCTTAGGCCGGACAGGGGGAGTCAATGAGCAGTTCTTC.